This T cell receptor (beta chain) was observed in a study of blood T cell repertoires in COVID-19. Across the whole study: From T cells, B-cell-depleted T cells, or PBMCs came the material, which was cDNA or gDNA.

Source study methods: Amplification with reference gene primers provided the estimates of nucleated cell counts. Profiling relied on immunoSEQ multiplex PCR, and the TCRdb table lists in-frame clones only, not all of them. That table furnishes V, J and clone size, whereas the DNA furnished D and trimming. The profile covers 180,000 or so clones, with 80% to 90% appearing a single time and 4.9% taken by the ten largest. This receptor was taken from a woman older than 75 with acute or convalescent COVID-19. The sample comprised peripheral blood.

Here the CDR3 DNA reads TGTGCCAGCAGTGAAGCGGAGGGCGGAGGAACTGAAGCTTTCTTT. Protein sequence: CASSEAEGGGTEAFF. The chain employs TRBV6-1 and TRBJ1-1; no clear D gene. This CDR3 spans 15 amino acids. Trimming removed 0 bases at V and 5 bases at J, with 13 bases between. Germline V lookup: CDR1 MNHNS, CDR2 SASEGT.